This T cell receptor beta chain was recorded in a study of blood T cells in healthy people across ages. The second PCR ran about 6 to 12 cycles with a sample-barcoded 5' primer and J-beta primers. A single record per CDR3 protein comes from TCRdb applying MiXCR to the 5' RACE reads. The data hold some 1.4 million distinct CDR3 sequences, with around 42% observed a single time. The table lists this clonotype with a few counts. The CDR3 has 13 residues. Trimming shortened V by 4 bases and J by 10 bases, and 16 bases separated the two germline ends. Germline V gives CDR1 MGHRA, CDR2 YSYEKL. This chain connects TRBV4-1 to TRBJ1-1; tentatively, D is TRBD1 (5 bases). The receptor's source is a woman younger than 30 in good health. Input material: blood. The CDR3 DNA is TGCGCCAGCAGCCTGGGACCGACGTTTGGAGCTTTCTTT. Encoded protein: CASSLGPTFGAFF.